Here is one TCR beta chain with its context. This clonotype appeared a few times. Its cognate antigen has yet to be identified. Nothing much larger sits one base from this clone, and base qualities are not available. The sample originates from a study of T-cell memory formation after mild COVID-19 (dated by TCRdb to the early 2020s). About the full investigation: TCR sequence clusters from the two donors were found to be largely donor specific. Two young, previously healthy adult volunteers made up the cohort, one male and one female. T-cell clones expanding and contracting after mild COVID-19 in a couple of donors were tracked by longitudinal TCRalpha and TCRbeta repertoire sequencing.

For sequencing, an Illumina NovaSeq 6000 was employed. cDNA libraries for TCRalpha and TCRbeta were prepared by 5'RACE using constant-segment primers, with sample barcodes and unique molecular identifiers added. RNA was extracted from every sample with Trizol reagent. Library amplification was performed in two PCR steps, and a second sample barcode and Illumina TruSeq adapters were introduced in the second step. Sequencing of libraries was performed on an Illumina NovaSeq with 2 x 150 bp paired-end reads. For the original study's pipeline: Demultiplexing of reads and collapsing into UMI-guided consensus sequences were performed with migec v1.2.7. Using mixcr v2.1.11, UMI consensuses were aligned to TRA and TRB V and J templates and then assembled into clonotypes. A clonotype was counted as expanded or contracted only when both edgeR and NoisET called the clonotype significant, with the noise models trained on biological replicates. For edgeR calls, the thresholds were a false discovery rate-adjusted p below 0.01 and a log2 fold-change of 1. PCA with hierarchical clustering of max-normalized trajectories of the 1000 most abundant clonotypes was used as exploratory dynamics analysis. The CD4 or CD8 phenotype of responding clones was assigned using the separately sequenced CD4+ and CD8+ repertoires. TCRdb redid the processing of the public reads, applying fastp at Q25 and MiXCR, and retained in-frame beta chains. Every entry covers one CDR3 protein and lists the most common genes and DNA from its rows. It is TCRdb's table, rather than the study itself, that gives the V and J calls and clone size. Present in this sample are 130,000 to 150,000 distinct CDR3 sequences, 6% of which were seen just once. The ten largest clones capture 2% to 2.5% of the sample.

PBMCs were isolated by Ficoll-Paque density gradient centrifugation. Overall study outcomes, separate from this receptor: Clones contracting from day 15 to 85 had balanced CD4/CD8 phenotypes, while a second wave expanding from day 15 to 37 was biased towards CD4+. Contracting CD4+ clones appeared mostly in the CM and EM memory subsets, whereas CD8+ clones were enriched in EMRA. SARS-CoV-2 specificity of the second-wave clones peaking on day 37 was not confirmed. Some responding clones were detected in pre-infection memory, which suggested that pre-existing cross-reactive memory T cells had joined the SARS-CoV-2 response. Only a couple of mild cases were covered in the study, and larger cohorts including severe cases with pre-infection samples were considered necessary.

V and J are truncated by 3 bases and 10 bases respectively, leaving an intervening sequence of 22 bases. CDR1 and CDR2 are drawn from the germline V gene: SQVTM, ANQGSEA. From cysteine to phenylalanine, the CDR3 is 15 amino acids long. Solely the CDR3 DNA is kept, with 45 bases framed from the first base. Material for sequencing was PBMCs or a T cell subset sorted from them (not recorded which). The rearranged chain carries TRBV29-1 and TRBJ1-3, with a weak D call of TRBD1 (5 bases match). The TCR comes from an adult woman who had mild COVID-19 (a few samples of this study predate the infection). The sample titles of this study are shuffled in the database, so cell type and time point are left out; the donor was told from shared clones. The CDR3 corresponds to CSVEYGGALGETIYF. The base sequence is TGCAGCGTTGAGTACGGCGGGGCTCTGGGAGAAACCATATATTTT.